The 8 T cell receptor beta chains presented below share a single source sample, sequenced in a study of shared clonotypes between healthy human individuals (dated by TCRdb to about 2020). The library relied on the immunoSEQ multiplex PCR assay. The table comes from immuneACCESS by way of TCRdb, which keeps in-frame sequences with V and J called. Part of the clones is missing from these tables; in studies checked, under half for an unresolved V gene and the rest for unknown reasons. A total of 2,100,000 or so clones appear in this sample, roughly 95% of them only once. Roughly 0.13% of the sample is held by the ten biggest clonotypes. Source material: naive CD4+ T cells sorted from blood. The cell subset or site label on this specimen signifies: CD45RA+ positively selected. These receptors originate from a man aged 18 to 29 in good health.

The genes are TRBV14 and TRBJ2-7; D ambiguous. This CDR3 is 11 amino acids long. The germline gives CDR1 SGHDN, CDR2 FVKESK. With 1 base removed from V and 8 bases from J, the gap between germline ends came to 6 bases. The CDR3 loop is CASSQGPKQYF. DNA for the CDR3: TGTGCCAGCAGCCAAGGGCCCAAGCAGTACTTC.

This rearrangement joins TRBV28 to TRBJ1-1; no firm D call. Trimming took off 2 bases at V and 11 bases at J, with 15 bases between the two ends. The CDR3 consists of 13 residues. The V gene's germline CDR1 is MDHEN and CDR2 SYDVKM. CDR3 protein: CASSLKAPGTAFF. The DNA of the CDR3 is TGTGCCAGCAGTTTAAAGGCCCCAGGAACGGCTTTCTTT.

The rearrangement links TRBV6-6 to TRBJ2-1; 7 nucleotides agree with TRBD1. V shed 6 bases, J shed 10 bases, and the junction held 6 bases outside the gene matches. CDR3 size: 12 residues. From germline, CDR1 is MNHNY and CDR2 SVGAGI (reference sequence). CDR3 nucleotide sequence: TGTGCCAGCAGCCCCGGACAGGAGGAGCAGTTCTTC. Translating it yields CASSPGQEEQFF.

V and J are TRBV30 and TRBJ2-5; tentative D call: TRBD1 (7 bases). Germline assignment: CDR1 GTSNPN and CDR2 SVGIG (reference sequence). The ends were cut back, 7 bases at V and 3 bases at J, with 9 bases in the middle. The length of the CDR3 is 11 residues. The CDR3 loop reads CASRGEETQYF. The CDR3 coding sequence is TGTGCCTCCAGGGGGGAAGAGACCCAGTACTTC.

J is TRBJ1-6 and V is TRBV7-8, with D perhaps matching TRBD1 (5 bases). The CDR3 is made up of 12 amino acids. In germline, CDR1 is SGHVS, CDR2 FQNEAQ. Trimming cost V 5 bases and J 10 bases, with 9 bases left between them. The CDR3 loop reads CASSKGLSPLHF. CDR3 DNA: TGTGCCAGCAGCAAGGGACTGTCACCCCTCCACTTT.

The table lists this clone with a count of one. The chain is built from TRBV4-1 and TRBJ1-5; D may be TRBD1 (5 bases). The CDR3 has 14 residues. CDR1 and CDR2 from the germline V gene are MGHRA and YSYEKL. Trimming took 7 bases from V and 6 from J, leaving 16 bases between them. CDR3 residues: CASNPAPQGQPQHF. CDR3 bases: TGCGCCAGCAACCCTGCTCCCCAGGGTCAGCCCCAGCATTTT.

This chain connects TRBV7-2 to TRBJ1-3; weak D call: TRBD1 (5 bases). The germline V gene has CDR1 SGHTA and CDR2 FQGNSA. This CDR3 has 16 residues. V was cut by 1 base and J by 4 bases, with 14 bases left in between. The CDR3 bases are TGTGCCAGCAGCTTAGTAGCCGGGACGGTAGGAAACACCATATATTTT. Protein sequence: CASSLVAGTVGNTIYF.

This clone was picked up a small number of times. This rearrangement joins TRBV2 to TRBJ1-5; D is unclear. The CDR3 length is 14 residues. CDR1 SNHLY and CDR2 FYNNEI come from the germline V gene. Trimming removed 1 base at V and 3 bases at J, with 7 bases between. CDR3 protein: CASSEGNPNQPQHF. DNA for the CDR3: TGTGCCAGCAGTGAAGGGAACCCCAATCAGCCCCAGCATTTT. Filled out from reference TRBV2 and TRBJ1-5, the complete variable domain reads EPEVTQTPSHQVTQMGQEVILRCVPISNHLYFYWYRQILGQKVEFLVSFYNNEISEKSEIFDDQFSVERPDGSNFTLKIRSTKLEDSAMYFCASSEGNPNQPQHFGDGTRLSIL.